A selection of T cell receptor beta chains follows, all from one sample in a study of OX40 agonist ivuxolimab in advanced cancers. Sequencing was performed with immunoSEQ multiplex PCR; in TCRdb, only in-frame clones are kept and a portion is missing. The sample holds 22,000 or so clones; roughly 78% are singletons and the top ten take roughly 17%. Sequences were derived from CD4+ or CD8+ T cells sorted from blood, sampled in a trial of the OX40 agonist ivuxolimab. These receptor sequences come from an adult with an advanced solid tumor such as melanoma, head and neck, liver or kidney cancer. Both conserved end residues are part of each CDR3. Fields, in order: clone size, J gene, D gene, V gene, CDR3 DNA, CDR3 protein. The D gene is left open where the match is weak. Not every row has a clone size; where given, it reads once, few, many or a size class.

.,TRBJ2-7,.,TRBV6-6,TGTGCCAGCAGACAAACAGGGCACTACGAGCAGTACTTC,CASRQTGHYEQYF
.,TRBJ1-5,.,TRBV7-8,TGTGCCAGCAGCTCAAAACCTCCACAGCCCCAGCATTTT,CASSSKPPQPQHF
.,TRBJ2-7,.,TRBV13,TGTGCCAGCAGCTACGGTTTAAGAGTGGAGAACGAGCAGTACTTC,CASSYGLRVENEQYF
.,TRBJ2-2,TRBD2,TRBV14,TGTGCCAGCAGCCAGACTAGCGGATACACCGGGGAGCTGTTTTTT,CASSQTSGYTGELFF
.,TRBJ1-5,.,TRBV5-6,TGTGCCAGCAGCGGGGGGAGGCAGCCCCAGCATTTT,CASSGGRQPQHF
.,TRBJ2-4,TRBD2,TRBV4-1,TGCGCCAGCAGCCAAGATATTACCCGGGGGGGAAACATTCAGTACTTC,CASSQDITRGGNIQYF
once,TRBJ2-2,.,TRBV7-6,TGTGCCAGCAGCTTGAGCGTTTCGAACACCGGGGAGCTGTTTTTT,CASSLSVSNTGELFF
once,TRBJ1-2,.,TRBV6-6,TGTGCCGCCTACGGGGGGGTAGGTGGCTACACCTTC,CAAYGGVGGYTF
few,TRBJ1-5,.,TRBV30,TGTGCCTGGAGTGTGGGTAGGGTAGATCAGCCCCAGCATTTT,CAWSVGRVDQPQHF
.,TRBJ2-1,TRBD1,TRBV7-3,TGTGCCAGCAGCTTAGGACAGGGGAGGAACAATGAGCAGTTCTTC,CASSLGQGRNNEQFF
once,TRBJ2-1,TRBD1,TRBV11-3,TGTGCCAGCAGCCCCAGAAGACAGGGTGCTGAAGAGCAGTTCTTC,CASSPRRQGAEEQFF
.,TRBJ2-1,TRBD2,TRBV11-2,TGTGCCAGCAGCTTTAATCTCGGGAGGGCCACCTACAATGAGCAGTTCTTC,CASSFNLGRATYNEQFF
.,TRBJ2-3,TRBD2,TRBV7-2,TGTGCCAGCAGCACCATAGCGGGCCGGGCCGATACGCAGTATTTT,CASSTIAGRADTQYF
.,TRBJ2-5,TRBD1,TRBV7-2,TGTGCCAGCAGCTTCGCCGGGACAGGGGTAGGAGAGACCCAGTACTTC,CASSFAGTGVGETQYF
.,TRBJ1-4,.,TRBV2,TGTGCCAGCAATTTAGAGATAGCTAATGAAAAACTGTTTTTT,CASNLEIANEKLFF
.,TRBJ2-5,.,TRBV21-1,TGTGCCAGCAGCAACTCCGGGACTAGCGGGAGTAGGGCAGAGACCCAGTACTTC,CASSNSGTSGSRAETQYF
.,TRBJ1-2,.,TRBV5-1,TGCGCCAGCAGCTTGGCGGGGCAGGGGCATGGCTACACCTTC,CASSLAGQGHGYTF
.,TRBJ2-2,.,TRBV29-1,TGCAGCACCCGCGGGGAGACCGGGGAGCTGTTTTTT,CSTRGETGELFF
.,TRBJ1-5,.,TRBV28,TGTGCCAGCAGTTTACTGGGGGGCGCGATCAATCAGCCCCAGCATTTT,CASSLLGGAINQPQHF
.,TRBJ2-7,.,TRBV7-2,TGTGCCAGCAGCCCGGTGGGGCGGGGTGCCTACGAGCAGTACTTC,CASSPVGRGAYEQYF
medium-sized,TRBJ2-1,TRBD1,TRBV4-2,TGTGCCAGCAGCCAAGGACAGGGGGACGGTGAGCAGTTCTTC,CASSQGQGDGEQFF
.,TRBJ2-1,.,TRBV7-3,TGTGCCAGCAGCTTTCCCGGGGGAAAAACCGATGAGCAGTTCTTC,CASSFPGGKTDEQFF
.,TRBJ2-7,TRBD1,TRBV7-9,TGTGCCAGCAGAAAGGACAGGGGTGGCCACGAGCAGTACTTC,CASRKDRGGHEQYF
.,TRBJ2-7,TRBD2,TRBV7-9,TGTGCCAGCAGCTTAGATCGGCGACTAGCGGGTACCTACGAGCAGTACTTC,CASSLDRRLAGTYEQYF
.,TRBJ1-5,TRBD1,TRBV19,TGTGCCAGTAGCCTCCGGGACAGGGGACTTAATCAGCCCCAGCATTTT,CASSLRDRGLNQPQHF
.,TRBJ1-1,.,TRBV5-1,TGCGCCAGCAGCTCATACAGTATTAGGACTGAAGCTTTCTTT,CASSSYSIRTEAFF
.,TRBJ2-7,.,TRBV30,TGTGCCTGGAGCCGACTCTACGAGCAGTACTTC,CAWSRLYEQYF
.,TRBJ1-6,.,TRBV30,TGTGCCTGGACGGACTTGTCCTATAATTCACCCCTCCACTTT,CAWTDLSYNSPLHF
.,TRBJ1-1,.,TRBV2,TGTGCCAGCCTGAGGGAGAGGGATGTCGTAGAAGCTTTCTTT,CASLRERDVVEAFF
.,TRBJ2-7,.,TRBV7-6,TGTGCCAGCAGCTCAGACAGCCTCGAGCAGTACTTC,CASSSDSLEQYF
once,TRBJ2-3,TRBD2,TRBV2,TGTGCCAGCAGTGAAAATGGACTAGCGGGAGATACGCAGTATTTT,CASSENGLAGDTQYF
.,TRBJ1-2,TRBD1,TRBV6-6,TGTGCCAGCAGACCAGGGACAGTGTCTGGCTACACCTTC,CASRPGTVSGYTF
.,TRBJ2-3,TRBD2,TRBV14,TGTGCCAGCAGCCAATGGCTAGCGGGAGCAGATACGCAGTATTTT,CASSQWLAGADTQYF
few,TRBJ1-6,TRBD1,TRBV28,TGTGCCAGCAGAAGGACAGGGGGCCCCAATTCACCCCTCCACTTT,CASRRTGGPNSPLHF
once,TRBJ2-7,.,TRBV29-1,TGCAGCTCAGGAGACCGCGACGAGCAGTACTTC,CSSGDRDEQYF
few,TRBJ2-7,.,TRBV11-3,TGTGCCAGCAGCTTGGTCGAATCGGGCGAGCAGTACTTC,CASSLVESGEQYF
.,TRBJ1-3,.,TRBV27,TGTGCCAGCAGTCTAGGACAGCCGGCTGGAAACACCATATATTTT,CASSLGQPAGNTIYF
few,TRBJ1-5,TRBD1,TRBV19,TGTGCCAGTAGCTTCAGACAGGGAGGCAATCAGCCCCAGCATTTT,CASSFRQGGNQPQHF
.,TRBJ2-7,TRBD2,TRBV5-4,TGTGCCAGCAGCCCCGTGAGCGGGACTCTTTACGAGCAGTACTTC,CASSPVSGTLYEQYF
.,TRBJ2-2,.,TRBV27,TGTGCCAGCTATACCTGGACAGCCTCGAACACCGGGGAGCTGTTTTTT,CASYTWTASNTGELFF